These 16 T cell receptor beta chains were all obtained from the same sample, sequenced in a study of spatial heterogeneity in lung cancer. Time point meaning: sample taken at primary tumor resection. TCRdb passed the 5' RACE reads through MiXCR, listing each CDR3 protein once. The sample lists some 3,000 distinct CDR3 sequences; over 7% were seen once. This sample comprised normal lung tissue next to the tumor, obtained at surgery. All receptors derive from a female donor with early-stage non-small cell lung cancer.

Note on this clonotype: A read error is possible here, since a much larger clone lies one base away. This rearrangement joins TRBV14 to TRBJ2-7; a weak D match, TRBD1 (5 bases). Germline V lookup: CDR1 SGHDN, CDR2 FVKESK. This CDR3 is built from 14 residues. For the CDR3, the DNA is TGTGCCGGCAGCCAAGGGCAGGGTCCCTACGAGCAGTACTTC. This translates into CAGSQGQGPYEQYF.

This chain uses TRBV3-1 with TRBJ2-7; maybe TRBD2 (6 bases). This CDR3 has 14 residues. Germline CDR1 reads LGHDT; CDR2 reads YNNKEL (reference sequence). The V end was cut by 1 base, the J end by 6 bases, with 13 bases between. The CDR3 nucleotides are TGTGCCAGCAGCCAAGTGGAGGGAAAGGGCGAGCAGTACTTC. This translates into CASSQVEGKGEQYF.

By share, this clonotype counts as medium-sized. This sequence joins TRBV19 and TRBJ2-5; D possibly corresponds to TRBD2 (6 bases). CDR3 length equals 11 residues. Germline values: CDR1 LNHDA, CDR2 SQIVND (reference sequence). CDR3 in DNA: TGTGTCACGGCGGGGACGGAGACCCAGTACTTC. Translating it yields CVTAGTETQYF.

This clonotype is classed as medium-sized. The genes are TRBV2 and TRBJ2-3, with D perhaps matching TRBD2 (6 bases). The CDR3 runs 16 residues. The germline gives CDR1 SNHLY, CDR2 FYNNEI. Trimming removed 6 bases from V and 1 base from J, with 17 bases in between. CDR3 sequence (DNA): TGTGCCAGCAGGGATTTAGCGGCCCGGGGCACAGATACGCAGTATTTT. As protein: CASRDLAARGTDTQYF.

This clonotype is medium-sized in the sample. The gene calls are TRBV5-6 and TRBJ1-4, with TRBD1 matching over 7 bases. From germline, CDR1 is SGHDT and CDR2 YYEEEE. The CDR3 sequence is 17 residues long. V shed 1 base, J shed 5 bases, and the junction held 11 bases outside the gene matches. DNA of the CDR3: TGTGCCAGCAGCTTGACAGGGGATGCGGCGTCAAATGAAAAACTGTTTTTT. Translating it yields CASSLTGDAASNEKLFF.

In the case of this clonotype: At one boundary the junction diverges from the germline segment, which might be a read error. This rearrangement joins TRBV2 to TRBJ2-3; no definite D call. The CDR3 consists of 13 residues. CDR1 is SNHLY, CDR2 FYNNEI, per germline. CDR3 sequence: CASRAYGTDTQYF. CDR3 nucleotides: TGTGCCAGCCGGGCCTACGGCACAGATACACAGTATTTT.

This clonotype is categorized as medium-sized. The chain links TRBV7-2 to TRBJ2-5; D is uncertain. V lost 4 bases to trimming and J lost 5 bases, with 11 bases between them. CDR1 is SGHTA, CDR2 FQGNSA, per germline. CDR3 length: 13 residues. In DNA form, the CDR3 reads TGTGCCAGCAGCTCCTCGCGCAGGGAGACCCAGTACTTC. Translated: CASSSSRRETQYF.

This rearrangement joins TRBV6-6 to TRBJ1-1; TRBD1 is a possible D gene (5 bases). Germline V gives CDR1 MNHNY, CDR2 SVGAGI (reference sequence). The CDR3 spans 13 residues. Between the trimmed V and J ends, which lost 6 bases and 7 bases, there was a span of 15 bases. CDR3 region: CASRREEDIEAFF. In DNA, the CDR3 is TGTGCCAGCAGGAGAGAAGAGGACATTGAAGCTTTCTTT.

This clonotype qualifies as medium-sized. The rearrangement links TRBV29-1 to TRBJ2-3; 9 positions agree with TRBD2. The CDR3 length is 12 residues. Germline lookup yields CDR1 SQVTM and CDR2 ANQGSEA. The J segment lost 7 bases and the V segment lost 8 bases, leaving 7 bases of the junction unmatched. In DNA form, the CDR3 reads TGCAGCTCAACCGCGGGGGGGAATACGCAGTATTTT. This translates into CSSTAGGNTQYF.

This clonotype was observed at least ten times. This rearrangement joins TRBV2 to TRBJ2-3, with 8 bases that match TRBD2. The CDR3 spans 16 residues. With V trimmed by 4 bases and J by 6 bases, 12 bases remained unmatched. The germline CDR1 and CDR2 sequences are SNHLY and FYNNEI. CDR3 in DNA: TGTGCCAGCAGTGGTTTGGGACTAGGGGAGATGGATACGCAGTATTTT. Translation: CASSGLGLGEMDTQYF.

Ten or more counts support this clonotype. The J gene is TRBJ2-7, the V gene TRBV7-2; D remains ambiguous. CDR3 size: 11 residues. V gave up 5 bases and J gave up 6 bases, with 8 bases separating them. Germline V lookup: CDR1 SGHTA, CDR2 FQGNSA. The chain's CDR3 is CASSPRVEQYF. DNA of the CDR3: TGTGCCAGCAGCCCTAGGGTCGAGCAGTACTTC.

By share of the sample, this clonotype is medium-sized. The rearrangement uses TRBV7-3 and TRBJ2-1; TRBD2 agrees at 12 bases. This CDR3 has 16 amino acids. Germline CDR1 SGHTA, CDR2 FQGTGA. V gave up 5 bases and J gave up 7 bases; unmatched junction bases: 9. The CDR3 here is CASSPLAGGQGNEQFF. The CDR3 DNA follows: TGTGCCAGCAGCCCCCTAGCGGGAGGGCAAGGGAATGAGCAGTTCTTC.

In this sample, this clonotype is medium-sized. This sequence joins TRBV25-1 and TRBJ1-2; D gene ambiguous. Trimming cost V 1 base and J 0 bases, with 9 bases left between them. This CDR3 region has 15 residues. CDR1 is MGHDK, CDR2 SYGVNS, per germline. CDR3 DNA: TGTGCCAGCAGTGAATCGTCTGCAGCTAACTATGGCTACACCTTC. Protein product: CASSESSAANYGYTF.

This clonotype was detected a few times. V usage is TRBV6-5 and J usage is TRBJ2-1; tentative D call: TRBD2 (5 bases). V gave up 2 bases and J gave up 0 bases, with 17 bases separating them. CDR3 size: 18 residues. Germline V CDR1 and CDR2: MNHEY, SVGAGI. This CDR3 reads CASSYTGVAPSSYNEQFF. CDR3 nucleotide sequence: TGTGCCAGCAGTTACACCGGGGTTGCGCCCAGCTCCTACAATGAGCAGTTCTTC.

The sample holds many counts of this clonotype. This chain links TRBV28 with TRBJ2-4; 10 bases are a match to TRBD1. V lost 6 bases, J lost 11 bases, and 13 bases stayed unmatched. Germline V gives CDR1 MDHEN, CDR2 SYDVKM. This CDR3 is 15 amino acids long. DNA for the CDR3: TGTGCCAGCAGGCCGACAACCGACAGGGGGCATGTTCAGTACTTC. This codes for CASRPTTDRGHVQYF.

This clonotype is labeled medium-sized. The chain has TRBV6-6 and TRBJ2-2, with no clear D. Trimming left V 2 bases short and J 0 bases short, with 4 bases between. Germline V gene sequence: CDR1 MNHNY, CDR2 SVGAGI (reference sequence). This CDR3 spans 14 amino acids. CDR3 residues: CASSYGANTGELFF. The CDR3 coding sequence is TGTGCCAGCAGTTACGGGGCGAACACCGGGGAGCTGTTTTTT.